The rows below give T cell receptor beta chains drawn from one sample of a study of cytomegalovirus exposure and HLA in healthy donors. TCRdb's table, derived via immunoSEQ multiplex PCR, lists solely in-frame clones and lacks some. Among around 140,000 clones listed, roughly 87% were seen once. The source material was PBMCs. Source of these receptors: a man aged 18-30 years in good health and CMV-seropositive. Both conserved end residues are part of each CDR3. A D gene is named only where the DNA matches it firmly.

-,TRBJ2-3,TRBV6-1,CASSIYGGLTDTQYF
-,TRBJ2-3,TRBV4-1,CASSQAGDGGVTDTQYF
-,TRBJ2-1,TRBV10-3,CAISDPRVYLRPRQFF
TRBD1,TRBJ2-7,TRBV18,CASSPMDRAYEQYF
-,TRBJ1-1,TRBV28,CASSLTGSAFF
-,TRBJ1-2,TRBV18,CASSPMTWGLGYTF
-,TRBJ2-1,TRBV5-1,CASSLVAPNEQFF
TRBD2,TRBJ2-7,TRBV4-1,CASSQGLAGSYEQYF
-,TRBJ1-4,TRBV19,CASSWAGEWGEKLFF
TRBD2,TRBJ2-7,TRBV7-7,CASSQERGTIYEQYF
-,TRBJ1-6,TRBV5-1,CASSRQELSSYNSPLHF
TRBD1,TRBJ1-2,TRBV4-2,CASSQDWDRGEAYGYTF
-,TRBJ2-1,TRBV4-2,CASSQGSGKNYNEQFF
-,TRBJ2-2,TRBV9,CASSVLAGSNTGELFF
TRBD1,TRBJ2-5,TRBV25-1,CASSGRDRDPQETQYF
-,TRBJ1-1,TRBV7-9,CASSLRFSGPPEAFF
-,TRBJ1-2,TRBV28,CASSLNQGYYGYTF
-,TRBJ1-2,TRBV5-4,CASSSDQGIYGYTF
TRBD2,TRBJ2-1,TRBV11-3,CASSLDGRRNNEQFF
TRBD2,TRBJ2-1,TRBV4-1,CASSHPGTSGNNEQFF
-,TRBJ2-2,TRBV6-5,CASSRGERELFF
TRBD2,TRBJ2-5,TRBV27,CASSSDGEGETQYF
-,TRBJ1-1,TRBV7-9,CASSFGGMNTEAFF
TRBD1,TRBJ1-6,TRBV7-2,CASSLRTGYNSPLHF
-,TRBJ1-3,TRBV16,CASSHLDTSGNTIYF
-,TRBJ1-6,TRBV6-1,CASSGEGGWSPLHF
TRBD2,TRBJ2-5,TRBV27,CASSVKQAGGGWQETQYF
-,TRBJ2-3,TRBV13,CASSLHREEADTQYF
TRBD2,TRBJ2-1,TRBV7-9,CASSESQGGGLGEQFF
TRBD1,TRBJ2-2,TRBV7-3,CASSPLGGRGGELFF
TRBD2,TRBJ2-1,TRBV19,CASSSGTSGSHEQFF
-,TRBJ1-3,TRBV9,CASSRTDYSGNTIYF
-,TRBJ1-1,TRBV18,CASSLTNQENTEAFF
-,TRBJ1-1,TRBV5-8,CASSTQGYTEAFF
-,TRBJ2-2,TRBV4-1,CASSSRRSTGELFF
-,TRBJ1-2,TRBV28,CASSPSRNYGYTF
-,TRBJ1-5,TRBV28,CASSLLGGQPQHF
TRBD1,TRBJ1-6,TRBV4-1,CASSQTQGQGAHNNSPLHF
TRBD1,TRBJ1-5,TRBV6-1,CASSDPGQGRYSNQPQHF
TRBD2,TRBJ2-2,TRBV11-2,CASSSSRTSGAREKELFF
-,TRBJ2-7,TRBV2,CASSYIRDYEQYF
TRBD2,TRBJ2-7,TRBV5-8,CASSWTSSREGEQYF
TRBD1,TRBJ1-2,TRBV6-5,CASSFTGAGKGYTF
TRBD2,TRBJ2-1,TRBV6-1,CASRGVGGAYNEQFF